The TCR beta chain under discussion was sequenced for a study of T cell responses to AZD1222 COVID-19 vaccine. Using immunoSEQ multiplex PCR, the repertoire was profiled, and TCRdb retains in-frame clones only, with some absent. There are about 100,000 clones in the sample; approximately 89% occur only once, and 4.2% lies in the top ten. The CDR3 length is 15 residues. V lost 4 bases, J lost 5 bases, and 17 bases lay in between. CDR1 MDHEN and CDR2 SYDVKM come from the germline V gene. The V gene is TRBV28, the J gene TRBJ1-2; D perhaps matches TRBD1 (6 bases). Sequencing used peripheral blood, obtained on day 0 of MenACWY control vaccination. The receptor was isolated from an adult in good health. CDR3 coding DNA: TGTGCCAGCAGTTCCCAAAATACAGGGTTTTATGGCTACACCTTC. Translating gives CASSSQNTGFYGYTF.